This T cell receptor beta chain was captured in a study of early T cells in non-severe SARS-CoV-2 infection. The overall study: RNA in bulk from unsorted whole blood was sequenced, and chains were unpaired.

Molecules of cDNA were individually given unique molecular identifiers that were attached to them. TCRdb reprocessed the 5' RACE reads with MiXCR, giving one entry per CDR3 protein. The table records tens of thousands of distinct CDR3 sequences, around 5% of them present only once. Germline V gene sequence: CDR1 SGHNT, CDR2 YENEEA. V trimming: 6 bases; J trimming: 2 bases; junction bases outside the gene matches: 10. CDR3 length equals 16 residues. This clonotype was observed many times. The sequenced material came from whole blood. The chain has TRBV11-3 and TRBJ2-1; 7 bases agree with TRBD2. This sequence originates from an adult who was a healthcare worker with PCR-confirmed SARS-CoV-2 infection or an uninfected control (not recorded which). The CDR3 reads CASSPFLAAAYNEQFF. The DNA of the CDR3 is TGTGCCAGCAGTCCCTTCCTAGCGGCTGCCTACAATGAGCAGTTCTTC.